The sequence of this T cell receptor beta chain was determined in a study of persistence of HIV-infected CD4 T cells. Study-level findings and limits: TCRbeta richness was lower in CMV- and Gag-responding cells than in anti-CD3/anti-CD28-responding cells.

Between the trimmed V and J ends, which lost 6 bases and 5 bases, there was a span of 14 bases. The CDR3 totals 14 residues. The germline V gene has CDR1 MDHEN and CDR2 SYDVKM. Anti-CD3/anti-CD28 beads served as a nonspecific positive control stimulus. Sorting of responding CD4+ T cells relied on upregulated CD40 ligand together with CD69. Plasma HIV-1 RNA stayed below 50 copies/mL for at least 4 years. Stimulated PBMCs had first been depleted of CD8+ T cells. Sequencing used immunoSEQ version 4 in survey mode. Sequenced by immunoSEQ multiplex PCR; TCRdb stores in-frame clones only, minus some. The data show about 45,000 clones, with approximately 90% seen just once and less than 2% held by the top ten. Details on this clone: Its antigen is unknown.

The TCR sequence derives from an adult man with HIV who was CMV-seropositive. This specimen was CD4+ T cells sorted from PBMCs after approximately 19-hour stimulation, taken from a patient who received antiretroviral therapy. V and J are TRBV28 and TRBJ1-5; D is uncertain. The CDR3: CASSLSRDYQPQHF. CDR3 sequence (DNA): TGTGCCAGCAGCCTATCGCGGGATTATCAGCCCCAGCATTTT.